This TCR beta chain was recorded in a study of cytomegalovirus exposure and HLA in healthy donors. Between the trimmed V and J ends, which lost 0 bases and 2 bases, there was a span of 14 bases. Germline CDR1 and CDR2: SGHDN and FVKESK. CDR3 size: 16 residues. Use of 60 Vbeta and 13 Jbeta primers characterized the PCR. The data were produced by immunoSEQ multiplex PCR, yet TCRdb's version contains in-frame clones alone and is incomplete. The sample lists approximately 74,000 clones, roughly 73% occurring once. The receptor was isolated from a middle-aged man in good health and CMV-seronegative. This chain links TRBV14 with TRBJ2-7, with D perhaps TRBD1 (6 bases). The sequenced sample consisted of PBMCs. CDR3 amino acids: CASSQDDRFGPYEQYF. CDR3 in DNA: TGTGCCAGCAGCCAAGATGACAGGTTTGGGCCCTACGAGCAGTACTTC. Together with reference TRBV14 and TRBJ2-7, the CDR3 gives the full variable domain: EAGVTQFPSHSVIEKGQTVTLRCDPISGHDNLYWYRRVMGKEIKFLLHFVKESKQDESGMPNNRFLAERTGGTYSTLKVQPAELEDSGVYFCASSQDDRFGPYEQYFGPGTRLTVT.